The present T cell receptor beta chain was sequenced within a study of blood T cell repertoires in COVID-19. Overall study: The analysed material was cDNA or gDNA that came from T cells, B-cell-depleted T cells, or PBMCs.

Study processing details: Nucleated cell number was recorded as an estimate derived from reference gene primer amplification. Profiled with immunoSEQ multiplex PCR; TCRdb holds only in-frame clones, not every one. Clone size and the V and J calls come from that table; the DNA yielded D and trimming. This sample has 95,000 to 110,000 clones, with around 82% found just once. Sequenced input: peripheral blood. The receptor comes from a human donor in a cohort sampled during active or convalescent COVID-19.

This CDR3 reads CASSISDRRTNEQFF. In DNA form, the CDR3 reads TGTGCCAGTAGTATAAGTGACCGGAGGACCAATGAGCAGTTCTTC. The V gene is TRBV19, the J gene TRBJ2-1; tentative D call: TRBD2 (5 bases). Germline V lookup: CDR1 LNHDA, CDR2 SQIVND (reference sequence). V was shortened by 2 bases and J by 6 bases, with 14 bases between the two germline ends. The CDR3 covers 15 residues.